These 31 T cell receptor beta chains share one sample of origin, sequenced in a study of cytomegalovirus exposure and HLA in healthy donors. Primers for the PCR totalled 60 Vbeta and 13 Jbeta. Profiling relied on immunoSEQ multiplex PCR, and the TCRdb table lists in-frame clones only, not all of them. The sample holds 200,000 to 250,000 clones; about 83% are singletons and the top ten take more than 1.3%. The sample consisted of PBMCs. The receptors stem from a girl aged 10 to 17 in good health and CMV-seronegative.

J is TRBJ2-5 and V is TRBV6-1; no firm D call. V shed 8 bases and J shed 5 bases, with 12 bases lying between them. CDR1 is MNHNS and CDR2 is SASEGT in the germline V gene. The CDR3 covers 12 residues. The CDR3 spells CASDTPLETQYF. The CDR3 nucleotides are TGTGCCAGCGACACACCCCTTGAGACCCAGTACTTC.

V gene TRBV5-1 combines with J gene TRBJ2-7, with D possibly being TRBD1 (6 bases). CDR3 length: 13 amino acids. V lost 3 bases and J lost 6, with 13 bases in between. The germline gives CDR1 SGHRS, CDR2 YFSETQ. CDR3 residues: CASSSDRFGEQYF. CDR3 DNA sequence: TGCGCCAGCAGCTCGGACAGATTTGGCGAGCAGTACTTC.

The CDR3 coding sequence is TGTGCCAGCAGCCTTGGGACAGGGGGCGAAGCTTTCTTT. As protein: CASSLGTGGEAFF. The chain links TRBV7-3 to TRBJ1-1, with TRBD1 identical over 12 bases. The junction had 3 bases not matched to a gene; V was cut back by 5 bases and J by 8 bases. CDR1 SGHTA and CDR2 FQGTGA come from the germline V gene. The CDR3 contains 13 residues.

The chain is built from TRBV15 and TRBJ2-5; 8 bases are a match to TRBD2. The CDR3 has 15 amino acids. Trimming removed 1 base from V and 7 bases from J; junction bases left unmatched: 8. The germline CDR1 and CDR2 sequences are LNHNV and YYDKDF (reference sequence). CDR3 sequence (DNA): TGTGCCACCAGCAGAGTCACAGCGGGGGCGGGGACCCAGTACTTC. It yields the protein CATSRVTAGAGTQYF. Full variable domain (remainder filled in from reference TRBV15 and TRBJ2-5): DAMVIQNPRYQVTQFGKPVTLSCSQTLNHNVMYWYQQKSSQAPKLLFHYYDKDFNNEADTPDNFQSRRPNTSFCFLDIRSPGLGDTAMYLCATSRVTAGAGTQYFGPGTRLLVL.

The chain is built from TRBV5-4 and TRBJ2-3; 8 nucleotides agree with TRBD2. In germline, CDR1 is SGHNT, CDR2 YYREEE (reference sequence). V lost 4 bases to trimming and J lost 1 base; unmatched junction nucleotides: 2. This CDR3 is built from 14 residues. CDR3 in amino acids: CASSGGLGTDTQYF. The CDR3 bases are TGTGCCAGCAGCGGGGGACTAGGCACAGATACGCAGTATTTT.

The chain couples TRBV19 to TRBJ1-1; no clear D. V lost 6 bases to trimming and J lost 7 bases, with 12 bases between them. Germline V gene data show CDR1 as LNHDA and CDR2 as SQIVND (reference sequence). CDR3 length: 12 residues. DNA of the CDR3: TGTGCCAGTAGGCGCAGCCGACTTGAAGCTTTCTTT. It specifies CASRRSRLEAFF.

The V and J genes are TRBV5-1 and TRBJ1-1; D remains unclear. V was trimmed by 4 bases and J by 2 bases, leaving 12 bases between them. This CDR3 has 14 amino acids. CDR1 SGHRS and CDR2 YFSETQ come from the germline V gene. CDR3 residues: CASSPAGGNTEAFF. The CDR3 DNA sequence: TGCGCCAGCAGCCCCGCCGGAGGAAACACTGAAGCTTTCTTT.

V is TRBV6-5 and J is TRBJ1-2, with TRBD1 matching over 7 bases. The CDR3 extends over 15 amino acids. Trimming at V came to 2 bases and at J to 8 bases, leaving 11 bases not matched to a gene. Germline-derived CDR1 and CDR2 are MNHEY and SVGAGI. CDR3: CASSYEGQGVTGYTF. In nucleotides, the CDR3 is TGTGCCAGCAGTTACGAAGGCCAGGGGGTGACGGGCTACACCTTC.

The V call is TRBV5-4, the J call TRBJ2-1; possible D gene TRBD1, 7 bases. The length of the CDR3 is 16 residues. V lost 2 bases and J 5 bases, leaving 17 bases between the germline ends. Per the germline V gene, CDR1 is SGHNT and CDR2 is YYREEE (reference sequence). CDR3 loop: CASSFSGRGANNEQFF. The CDR3 DNA sequence: TGTGCCAGCAGCTTTTCGGGCAGGGGGGCGAACAATGAGCAGTTCTTC.

This chain connects TRBV19 to TRBJ2-7, with D maybe TRBD2 (5 bases). CDR3 size: 14 residues. V lost 3 bases, J lost 2 bases, and 11 bases lay in between. The V gene's germline CDR1 is LNHDA and CDR2 SQIVND (reference sequence). The CDR3 DNA is TGTGCCAGTAGTATTACGGCGGGCCCCTACGAGCAGTACTTC. Translated: CASSITAGPYEQYF.

V and J are TRBV9 and TRBJ1-5; tentatively, D is TRBD1 (6 bases). The CDR3 loop spans 14 amino acids. CDR1 and CDR2 from the germline V gene are SGDLS and YYNGEE. The V and J ends lost 3 bases and 0 bases respectively, with 7 bases between them. CDR3 region: CASSGTDSNQPQHF. The CDR3 DNA sequence: TGTGCCAGCAGCGGGACAGATAGCAATCAGCCCCAGCATTTT.

The V call is TRBV9, the J call TRBJ1-3, with D tentatively TRBD1 (5 bases). From germline, CDR1 is SGDLS and CDR2 YYNGEE. V dropped 5 bases and J dropped 0 bases, with 15 bases sitting between them. The CDR3 has 16 amino acids. CDR3 sequence: CASSYQGFLSGNTIYF. CDR3 in DNA: TGTGCCAGCAGTTATCAGGGATTTCTCTCTGGAAACACCATATATTTT.

This clone was seen a single time. The genes are TRBV5-5 and TRBJ1-5, with 10 nucleotides matching TRBD1. This CDR3 has 16 residues. Trimming at V came to 0 bases and at J to 4 bases, leaving 4 bases not matched to a gene. Germline V gene sequence: CDR1 SGHKS, CDR2 YYEKEE (reference sequence). The CDR3 DNA follows: TGTGCCAGCAGCTTGGGTTGGACAGGGGGGAATCAGCCCCAGCATTTT. Its protein is CASSLGWTGGNQPQHF.

J is TRBJ1-2 and V is TRBV5-4, with 8 bases fitting TRBD1. The CDR3 has 15 residues. V lost 6 bases to trimming and J lost 2 bases; unmatched junction nucleotides: 9. Germline CDR1 SGHNT, CDR2 YYREEE (reference sequence). The CDR3 spells CASNRIGQGNYGYTF. As DNA, the CDR3 is TGTGCCAGCAATCGGATCGGACAGGGCAACTATGGCTACACCTTC.

This clone was picked up a small number of times. The J gene is TRBJ1-4, the V gene TRBV19, with 8 positions matching TRBD1. Germline CDR1 reads LNHDA; CDR2 reads SQIVND (reference sequence). V dropped 4 bases and J dropped 7; count of bases not matched to a gene: 11. This CDR3 has 16 residues. CDR3 protein: CASSTGQGRRSEKLFF. The CDR3 nucleotides read TGTGCCAGTAGTACTGGACAGGGAAGGCGAAGTGAAAAACTGTTTTTT.

The V and J genes are TRBV5-4 and TRBJ1-1; TRBD1 might be the D (5 bases). This CDR3 contains 14 residues. Trimming left V 0 bases short and J 6 bases short, with 12 bases between. Looked up from germline, CDR1 is SGHNT and CDR2 is YYREEE (reference sequence). CDR3 residues: CASSLAGGTAEAFF. CDR3 DNA: TGTGCCAGCAGCTTGGCCGGGGGGACGGCTGAAGCTTTCTTT.

This chain links TRBV10-1 with TRBJ2-3; 9 bases map to TRBD2. The CDR3 contains 16 residues. Germline V CDR1 and CDR2: WNHNN, SYGVQD (reference sequence). The J segment lost 6 bases and the V segment lost 0 bases, leaving 7 bases of the junction unmatched. In DNA form, the CDR3 reads TGCGCCAGCAGTGAGTCGGGCGGGACTAGCATGGATACGCAGTATTTT. It encodes CASSESGGTSMDTQYF.

The gene calls are TRBV10-3 and TRBJ1-3; D is possibly TRBD1 (5 bases). The CDR3 extends over 15 amino acids. Germline CDR1 ENHRY, CDR2 SYGVKD. V was shortened by 2 bases and J by 4 bases, with 12 bases between the two germline ends. CDR3 sequence (DNA): TGTGCCATCAGTGAGGCGCGGGGGGTCGGAAACACCATATATTTT. Translating it yields CAISEARGVGNTIYF.

The chain uses TRBV10-3 and TRBJ1-5; D is perhaps TRBD1 (6 bases). This CDR3 is 18 amino acids long. The V end was cut by 7 bases, the J end by 0 bases, with 22 bases between. Germline V gene sequence: CDR1 ENHRY, CDR2 SYGVKD. CDR3 in DNA: TGTGCCATCAATCCGGACAGTAGGTATATGAATAGCAATCAGCCCCAGCATTTT. Its translation is CAINPDSRYMNSNQPQHF.

The rearrangement joins TRBV2 to TRBJ2-3, with 7 bases aligning to TRBD1. J gave up 1 base and V 6 bases, and 7 bases lay outside the gene matches. The CDR3 runs to 15 residues. The germline CDR1 and CDR2 sequences are SNHLY and FYNNEI. CDR3 nucleotides: TGTGCCAGCAGAGAACCGGGACAGCGCACAGATACGCAGTATTTT. This gives the protein CASREPGQRTDTQYF. Full variable domain (missing parts from reference TRBV2 and TRBJ2-3): EPEVTQTPSHQVTQMGQEVILRCVPISNHLYFYWYRQILGQKVEFLVSFYNNEISEKSEIFDDQFSVERPDGSNFTLKIRSTKLEDSAMYFCASREPGQRTDTQYFGPGTRLTVL.

The DNA of the CDR3 is TGTGCCAGCAGTTTTATCAGGTCCTACCGGAATGAGCAGTTCTTC. It specifies CASSFIRSYRNEQFF. The J gene is TRBJ2-1, the V gene TRBV27; no clear D gene. Germline V CDR1 and CDR2: MNHEY, SMNVEV (reference sequence). This CDR3 has 15 residues. The ends were cut back, 3 bases at V and 7 bases at J, with 16 bases in the middle.

The chain has TRBV30 and TRBJ1-2, with a possible D match to TRBD1 (6 bases). Trimming took off 0 bases at V and 7 bases at J, with 15 bases between the two ends. The CDR3 loop spans 14 amino acids. Germline V lookup: CDR1 GTSNPN, CDR2 SVGIG (reference sequence). Here the CDR3 reads CAWSVLGAYSGYTF. The CDR3 nucleotides are TGTGCCTGGAGTGTCTTGGGGGCGTACTCTGGCTACACCTTC.

This chain connects TRBV29-1 to TRBJ2-3, with TRBD1 matching 8 bases. The CDR3 contains 14 residues. CDR1 and CDR2 from the germline V gene are SQVTM and ANQGSEA. Trimming cost V 5 bases and J 2 bases; bases outside gene matches: 6. The CDR3 DNA reads TGCAGCGTTTATCGGGACAGGTACACAGATACGCAGTATTTT. Protein sequence: CSVYRDRYTDTQYF.

This chain joins TRBV27 and TRBJ1-5, with unresolved D. The CDR3 has 12 amino acids. Trimming took off 5 bases at V and 2 bases at J, with 4 bases between the two ends. Germline V gene data show CDR1 as MNHEY and CDR2 as SMNVEV (reference sequence). CDR3 region: CASSTGNQPQHF. CDR3 nucleotides: TGTGCCAGCAGTACAGGCAATCAGCCCCAGCATTTT.

The V gene is TRBV5-1, the J gene TRBJ2-5, with 7 nucleotides matching TRBD2. Germline V gene sequence: CDR1 SGHRS, CDR2 YFSETQ. V gave up 0 bases and J gave up 5 bases; unmatched junction bases: 7. The CDR3 spans 15 residues. Here the CDR3 reads CASSLGTSVRETQYF. CDR3 DNA: TGCGCCAGCAGCTTGGGCACTAGCGTCCGGGAGACCCAGTACTTC.

This chain joins TRBV5-4 and TRBJ2-2; no clear D. V lost 0 bases and J lost 1, with 4 bases in between. Germline V gene lookup returns CDR1 SGHNT and CDR2 YYREEE (reference sequence). The CDR3 extends over 14 amino acids. The CDR3 DNA reads as TGTGCCAGCAGCTTGGCCAGGAACACCGGGGAGCTGTTTTTT. This translates into CASSLARNTGELFF.

The rearrangement joins TRBV6-5 to TRBJ2-3; no clear D gene. Per the germline V gene, CDR1 is MNHEY and CDR2 is SVGAGI. The CDR3 has 13 residues. Trimming removed 5 bases at V and 3 bases at J, with 9 bases between. Written as DNA, the CDR3 is TGTGCCAGCAGTAGCCCAACGACAGATACGCAGTATTTT. Translated, it gives CASSSPTTDTQYF.

The V gene is TRBV5-4, the J gene TRBJ1-4; TRBD1 matches at 8 bases. Germline values: CDR1 SGHNT, CDR2 YYREEE (reference sequence). After removal of 4 bases from V and 8 bases from J, the junction contained 4 bases not matched to a gene. This CDR3 is 13 amino acids long. The CDR3 here is CASSPRTGEKLFF. As DNA, the CDR3 is TGTGCCAGCAGCCCGAGGACAGGGGAAAAACTGTTTTTT. Together with reference TRBV5-4 and TRBJ1-4, the CDR3 gives the full variable domain: ETGVTQSPTHLIKTRGQQVTLRCSSQSGHNTVSWYQQALGQGPQFIFQYYREEENGRGNFPPRFSGLQFPNYSSELNVNALELDDSALYLCASSPRTGEKLFFGSGTQLSVL.

The V call is TRBV7-9, the J call TRBJ2-5; weak D call: TRBD1 (5 bases). Trimming stripped 2 bases from V and 5 bases from J, with 18 bases between. Looked up from germline, CDR1 is SEHNR and CDR2 is FQNEAQ (reference sequence). The length of the CDR3 is 16 residues. This chain's CDR3 is CASSLWVGQNAETQYF. The CDR3 DNA is TGTGCCAGCAGCTTATGGGTGGGGCAAAATGCGGAGACCCAGTACTTC.

This sequence joins TRBV5-1 and TRBJ2-7; maybe TRBD1 (5 bases). The CDR3 contains 14 residues. CDR1 and CDR2 (germline): SGHRS, YFSETQ. V lost 0 bases, J lost 1 base, and 8 bases lay in between. CDR3 region: CASSLGQTSYEQYF. DNA for the CDR3: TGCGCCAGCAGCTTGGGACAGACGTCCTACGAGCAGTACTTC.

The chain combines TRBV11-2 with TRBJ2-7, with D hard to call. This CDR3 has 10 residues. The germline gives CDR1 SGHAT, CDR2 FQNNGV. The ends were cut back, 3 bases at V and 7 bases at J, with 4 bases in the middle. CDR3 in DNA: TGTGCCAGCAGCTTCGGTGAGCAGTACTTC. This sequence encodes CASSFGEQYF. Filled out from reference TRBV11-2 and TRBJ2-7, the complete variable domain reads EAGVAQSPRYKIIEKRQSVAFWCNPISGHATLYWYQQILGQGPKLLIQFQNNGVVDDSQLPKDRFSAERLKGVDSTLKIQPAKLEDSAVYLCASSFGEQYFGPGTRLTVT.